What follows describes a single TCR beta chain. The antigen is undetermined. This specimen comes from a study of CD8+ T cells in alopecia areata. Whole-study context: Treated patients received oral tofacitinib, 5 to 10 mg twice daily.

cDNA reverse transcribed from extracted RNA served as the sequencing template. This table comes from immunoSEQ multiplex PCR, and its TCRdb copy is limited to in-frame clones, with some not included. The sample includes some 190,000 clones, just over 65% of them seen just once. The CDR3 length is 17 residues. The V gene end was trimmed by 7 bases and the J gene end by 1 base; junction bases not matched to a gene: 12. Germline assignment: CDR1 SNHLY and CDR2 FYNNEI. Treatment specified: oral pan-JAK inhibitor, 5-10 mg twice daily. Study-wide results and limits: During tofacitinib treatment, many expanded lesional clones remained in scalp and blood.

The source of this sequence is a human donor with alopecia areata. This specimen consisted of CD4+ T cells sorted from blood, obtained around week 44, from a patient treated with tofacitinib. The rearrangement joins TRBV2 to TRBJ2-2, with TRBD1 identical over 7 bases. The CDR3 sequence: CASNRPQRTGNTGELFF. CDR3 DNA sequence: TGTGCCAGCAATAGACCTCAAAGGACAGGGAACACCGGGGAGCTGTTTTTT. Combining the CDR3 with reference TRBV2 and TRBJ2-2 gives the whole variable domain EPEVTQTPSHQVTQMGQEVILRCVPISNHLYFYWYRQILGQKVEFLVSFYNNEISEKSEIFDDQFSVERPDGSNFTLKIRSTKLEDSAMYFCASNRPQRTGNTGELFFGEGSRLTVL.